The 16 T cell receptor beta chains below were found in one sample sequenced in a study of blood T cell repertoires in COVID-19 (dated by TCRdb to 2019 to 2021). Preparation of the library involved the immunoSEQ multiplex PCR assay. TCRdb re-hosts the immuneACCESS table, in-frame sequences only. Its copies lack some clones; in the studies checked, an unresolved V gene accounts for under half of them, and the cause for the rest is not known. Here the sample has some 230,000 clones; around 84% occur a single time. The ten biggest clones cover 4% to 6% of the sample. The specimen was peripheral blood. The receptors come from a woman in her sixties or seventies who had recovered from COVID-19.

In DNA form, the CDR3 reads TGTGCCAGCAGTCCCATCTCCTACGAGCAGTACTTC. This encodes CASSPISYEQYF. The J gene is TRBJ2-7, the V gene TRBV6-2 or TRBV6-3; D call uncertain. Trimming shortened V by 5 bases and J by 0 bases, and 5 bases separated the two germline ends. CDR1 is MNHEY, CDR2 SVGEGT, per germline. The CDR3 spans 12 residues.

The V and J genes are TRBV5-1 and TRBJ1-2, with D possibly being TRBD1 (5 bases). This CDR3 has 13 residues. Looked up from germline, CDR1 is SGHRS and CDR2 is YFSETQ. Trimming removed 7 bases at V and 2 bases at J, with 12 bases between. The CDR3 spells CASARGRNYGYTF. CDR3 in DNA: TGCGCCAGCGCGCGGGGCCGGAACTATGGCTACACCTTC.

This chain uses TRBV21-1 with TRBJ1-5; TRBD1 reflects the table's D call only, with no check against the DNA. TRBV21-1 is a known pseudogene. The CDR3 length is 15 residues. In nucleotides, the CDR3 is TGTGCCAGCAGCAAGGGACAGGTTCACAATCAGCCCCAGCATTTT. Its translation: CASSKGQVHNQPQHF.

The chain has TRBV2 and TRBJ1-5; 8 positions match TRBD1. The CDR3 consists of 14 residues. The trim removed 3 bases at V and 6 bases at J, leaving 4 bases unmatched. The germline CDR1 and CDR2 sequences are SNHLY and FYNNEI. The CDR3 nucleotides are TGTGCCAGCAGTGATCGGACAGGGACTCAGCCCCAGCATTTT. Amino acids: CASSDRTGTQPQHF.

CDR3 coding DNA: TGCGCCAGCAGCCAGAGAAGGGACAGGAGGAATGAAAAACTGTTTTTT. Translated: CASSQRRDRRNEKLFF. The V and J genes are TRBV4-1 and TRBJ1-4, with 8 nucleotides matching TRBD1. Germline V gene lookup returns CDR1 MGHRA and CDR2 YSYEKL. V was pared by 3 bases and J by 5 bases, with 8 bases of the junction left unmatched. This CDR3 is 16 amino acids long.

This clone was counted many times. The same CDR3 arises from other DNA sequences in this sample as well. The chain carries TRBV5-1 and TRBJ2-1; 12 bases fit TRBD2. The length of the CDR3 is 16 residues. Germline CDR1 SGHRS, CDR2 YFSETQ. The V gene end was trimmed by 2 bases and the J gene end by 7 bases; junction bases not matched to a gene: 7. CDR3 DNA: TGCGCCAGCAGCTTCCTAGCGGGGGGGGCAGTTAATGAGCAGTTCTTC. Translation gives CASSFLAGGAVNEQFF.

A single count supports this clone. CDR3 amino acids: CASSSALGSYEQYF. The CDR3 nucleotides are TGTGCCAGCAGTTCGGCCCTCGGGTCCTACGAGCAGTACTTC. The chain uses TRBV27 and TRBJ2-7; the D is unclear. V lost 4 bases to trimming and J lost 1 base, with 11 bases between them. The CDR3 sequence is 14 residues long. The germline gives CDR1 MNHEY, CDR2 SMNVEV (reference sequence).

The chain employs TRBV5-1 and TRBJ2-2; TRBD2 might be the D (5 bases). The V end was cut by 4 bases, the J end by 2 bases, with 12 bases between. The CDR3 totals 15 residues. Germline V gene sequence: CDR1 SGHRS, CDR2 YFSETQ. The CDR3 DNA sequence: TGCGCCAGCAGCCTGGACTCCCGAAACACCGGGGAGCTGTTTTTT. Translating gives CASSLDSRNTGELFF. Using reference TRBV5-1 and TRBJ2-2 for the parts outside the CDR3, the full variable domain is KAGVTQTPRYLIKTRGQQVTLSCSPISGHRSVSWYQQTPGQGLQFLFEYFSETQRNKGNFPGRFSGRQFSNSRSEMNVSTLELGDSALYLCASSLDSRNTGELFFGEGSRLTVL.

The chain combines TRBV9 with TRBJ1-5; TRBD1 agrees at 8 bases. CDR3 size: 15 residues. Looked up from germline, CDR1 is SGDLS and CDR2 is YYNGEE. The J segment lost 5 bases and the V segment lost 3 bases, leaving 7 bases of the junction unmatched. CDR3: CASSATPTGDQPQHF. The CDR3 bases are TGTGCCAGCAGCGCGACCCCGACAGGGGATCAGCCCCAGCATTTT.

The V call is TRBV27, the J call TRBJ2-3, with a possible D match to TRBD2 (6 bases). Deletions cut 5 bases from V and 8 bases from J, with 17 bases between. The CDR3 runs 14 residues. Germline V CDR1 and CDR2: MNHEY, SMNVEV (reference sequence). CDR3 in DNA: TGTGCCAGCAGTACGCGGGACGGGCGGAGTACGCAGTATTTT. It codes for CASSTRDGRSTQYF.

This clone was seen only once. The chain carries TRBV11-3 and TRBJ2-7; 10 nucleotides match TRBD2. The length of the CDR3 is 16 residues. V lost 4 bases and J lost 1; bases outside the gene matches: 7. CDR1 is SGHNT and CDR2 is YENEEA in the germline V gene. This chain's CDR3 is CASSSRLAGRSYEQYF. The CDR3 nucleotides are TGTGCCAGCAGCTCTCGACTAGCGGGTCGGTCCTACGAGCAGTACTTC.

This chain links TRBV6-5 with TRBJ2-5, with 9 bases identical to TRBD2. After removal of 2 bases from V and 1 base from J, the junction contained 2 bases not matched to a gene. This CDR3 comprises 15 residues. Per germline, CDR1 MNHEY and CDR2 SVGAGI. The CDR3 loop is CASSYQTSGQETQYF. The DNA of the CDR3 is TGTGCCAGCAGTTACCAGACTAGCGGCCAAGAGACCCAGTACTTC.

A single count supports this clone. CDR3 coding DNA: TGTGCCAGCAGCTTCTACAGGGGCCATCAGCCCCAGCATTTT. It encodes CASSFYRGHQPQHF. The chain couples TRBV7-2 to TRBJ1-5, with 7 nucleotides matching TRBD1. Trimming at V came to 3 bases and at J to 5 bases, leaving 4 bases not matched to a gene. The CDR3 sequence is 14 residues long. The germline V gene encodes CDR1 SGHTA and CDR2 FQGNSA.

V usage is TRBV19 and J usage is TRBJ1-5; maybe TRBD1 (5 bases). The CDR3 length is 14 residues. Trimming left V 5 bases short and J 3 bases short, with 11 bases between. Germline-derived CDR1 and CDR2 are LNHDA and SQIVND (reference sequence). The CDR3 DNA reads TGTGCCAGTAGTCTCCAGGGTCCCAATCAGCCCCAGCATTTT. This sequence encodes CASSLQGPNQPQHF.

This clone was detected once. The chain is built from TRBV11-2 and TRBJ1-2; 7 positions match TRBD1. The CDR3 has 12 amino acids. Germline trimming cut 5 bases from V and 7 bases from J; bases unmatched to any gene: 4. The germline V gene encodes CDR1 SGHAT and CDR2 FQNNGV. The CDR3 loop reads CASSLTGSGYTF. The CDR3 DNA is TGTGCCAGCAGCCTGACAGGGAGTGGCTACACCTTC.

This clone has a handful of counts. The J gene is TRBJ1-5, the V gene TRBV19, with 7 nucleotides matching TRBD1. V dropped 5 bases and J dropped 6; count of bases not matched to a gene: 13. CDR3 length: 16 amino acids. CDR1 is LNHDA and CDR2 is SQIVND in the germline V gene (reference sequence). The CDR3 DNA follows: TGTGCCAGTAGTCCCGCGGGAGGGGGCGCGGGTCAGCCCCAGCATTTT. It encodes CASSPAGGGAGQPQHF.